Each of the 10 T cell receptor beta chains below was sequenced from the same sample in a study of T cells in Graves' hyperthyroidism and ophthalmopathy. Amplification yielded TCR beta CDR3 regions, with RNA transcripts as the source. A set of HTBI primers served as the primers for a first-round RT-PCR of the TCR CDR3. From the multiplex PCR reads, TCRdb called clonotypes with MiXCR, one entry per CDR3 protein. The sample includes around 240,000 distinct CDR3 sequences, about a sixth of them seen just once. The sequenced material came from blood. The receptors here all came from a woman aged 18-29 years with Graves' ophthalmopathy.

There are a few counts of this clonotype. V and J are TRBV10-2 and TRBJ1-1, with D hard to call. CDR3 length: 15 amino acids. Germline CDR1 reads WSHSY; CDR2 reads SAAADI. Trimming shortened V by 5 bases and J by 0 bases, and 13 bases separated the two germline ends. CDR3 loop: CASSLAEVVNTEAFF. CDR3 DNA sequence: TGCGCCAGCAGTTTAGCAGAGGTGGTGAACACTGAAGCTTTCTTT.

This clonotype was counted ten times or more. J is TRBJ2-1 and V is TRBV10-3; no definite D call. Trimming stripped 4 bases from V and 6 bases from J, with 4 bases between. This CDR3 has 11 residues. The germline gives CDR1 ENHRY, CDR2 SYGVKD. For the CDR3, the DNA is TGTGCCATCAGTGCGGGCAATGAGCAGTTCTTC. It encodes CAISAGNEQFF.

The sample holds many counts of this clonotype. This chain uses TRBV7-9 with TRBJ2-7, with unresolved D. This CDR3 region has 12 residues. Germline values: CDR1 SEHNR, CDR2 FQNEAQ (reference sequence). Trimming took off 5 bases at V and 2 bases at J, with 7 bases between the two ends. The CDR3 loop is CASSVTPYEQYF. CDR3 nucleotides: TGTGCCAGCAGCGTAACTCCCTACGAGCAGTACTTC.

At least ten counts were recorded for this clonotype. The V gene is TRBV7-9, the J gene TRBJ2-5, with TRBD1 matching 9 bases. This CDR3 comprises 17 residues. V was clipped by 2 bases and J by 7 bases; unmatched bases: 14. Germline V CDR1 and CDR2: SEHNR, FQNEAQ (reference sequence). Here the CDR3 reads CASSLISRDRATGTQYF. For the CDR3, the DNA is TGTGCCAGCAGCTTAATAAGCCGGGACAGGGCGACGGGGACCCAGTACTTC.

The sample holds many counts of this clonotype. The chain joins TRBV5-5 to TRBJ2-7; 7 nucleotides agree with TRBD2. This CDR3 is 16 amino acids long. Germline CDR1 is SGHKS and CDR2 is YYEKEE (reference sequence). V was pared by 0 bases and J by 2 bases, with 8 bases of the junction left unmatched. Written as DNA, the CDR3 is TGTGCCAGCAGCTTGGATGCCGCTAGCGGAACCTACGAGCAGTACTTC. Translating it yields CASSLDAASGTYEQYF.

In this sample, this clonotype turned up many times. V gene TRBV28 combines with J gene TRBJ2-7, with D unresolved. Germline V gene data show CDR1 as MDHEN and CDR2 as SYDVKM. V shed 1 base and J shed 6 bases, with 4 bases lying between them. This CDR3 region has 11 residues. CDR3 loop: CASSLSREQYF. The CDR3, as DNA: TGTGCCAGCAGTTTATCCCGCGAGCAGTACTTC.

The sample holds many counts of this clonotype. J is TRBJ2-2 and V is TRBV20-1; D is uncertain. Germline CDR1 DFQATT, CDR2 SNEGSKA (reference sequence). The CDR3 extends over 14 amino acids. V was cut by 3 bases and J by 2 bases, with 10 bases left in between. The CDR3 region has the DNA TGCAGTGCTAGCGGGCTGATAAACACCGGGGAGCTGTTTTTT. It yields the protein CSASGLINTGELFF.

This clonotype has ten or more counts. A read error may account for a junction end that differs from germline. The rearrangement joins TRBV24-1 to TRBJ1-2; 8 bases line up with TRBD1. CDR1 is KGHDR, CDR2 SFDVKD, per germline. The CDR3 spans 14 residues. The CDR3 protein is CATSGDRPNYDYTF. The CDR3 DNA is TGTGCCACCAGTGGGGACAGGCCAAACTATGACTACACCTTC.

This chain links TRBV28 with TRBJ2-1; 10 bases match TRBD1. V lost 3 bases to trimming and J lost 6 bases; unmatched junction nucleotides: 11. This CDR3 contains 17 residues. In germline, CDR1 is MDHEN, CDR2 SYDVKM. The chain's CDR3 is CASSFGTGAWEINEQFF. In DNA form, the CDR3 reads TGTGCCAGCAGTTTCGGGACAGGGGCTTGGGAGATCAATGAGCAGTTCTTC. The whole variable domain, filled in from reference TRBV28 and TRBJ2-1, reads DVKVTQSSRYLVKRTGEKVFLECVQDMDHENMFWYRQDPGLGLRLIYFSYDVKMKEKGDIPEGYSVSREKKERFSLILESASTNQTSMYLCASSFGTGAWEINEQFFGPGTRLTVL.

On this clonotype itself: One end of the junction does not line up with germline, which may come from a read error. The chain employs TRBV9 and TRBJ1-1; D is ambiguous. This CDR3 spans 13 amino acids. CDR1 is SGDLS and CDR2 is YYNGEE in the germline V gene. The CDR3 nucleotides are TGTGCCAGCAGCGTAGGGATGAACACTGAAGCTTCCTTT. Its translation is CASSVGMNTEASF.